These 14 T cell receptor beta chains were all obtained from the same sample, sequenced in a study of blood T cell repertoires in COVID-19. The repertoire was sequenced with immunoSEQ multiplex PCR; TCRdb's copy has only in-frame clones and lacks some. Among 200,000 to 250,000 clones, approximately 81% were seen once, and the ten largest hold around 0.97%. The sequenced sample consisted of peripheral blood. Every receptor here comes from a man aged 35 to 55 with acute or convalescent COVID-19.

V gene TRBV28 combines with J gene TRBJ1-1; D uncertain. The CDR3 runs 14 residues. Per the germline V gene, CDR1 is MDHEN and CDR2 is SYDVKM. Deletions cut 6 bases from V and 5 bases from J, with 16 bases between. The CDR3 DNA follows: TGTGCCAGCAGGTATCAGGAGGAGTCAACTGAAGCTTTCTTT. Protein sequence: CASRYQEESTEAFF.

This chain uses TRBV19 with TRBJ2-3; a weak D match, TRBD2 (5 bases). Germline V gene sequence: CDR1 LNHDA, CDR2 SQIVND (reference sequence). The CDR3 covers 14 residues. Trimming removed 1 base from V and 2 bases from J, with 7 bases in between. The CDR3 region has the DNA TGTGCCAGTAGTATAGCCGGGGTCACAGATACGCAGTATTTT. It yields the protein CASSIAGVTDTQYF.

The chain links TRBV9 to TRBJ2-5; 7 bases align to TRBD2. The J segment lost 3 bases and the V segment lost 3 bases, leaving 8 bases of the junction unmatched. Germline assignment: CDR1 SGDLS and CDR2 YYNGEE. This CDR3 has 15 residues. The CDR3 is CASSASGTKKETQYF. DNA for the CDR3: TGTGCCAGCAGCGCATCCGGGACTAAAAAAGAGACCCAGTACTTC.

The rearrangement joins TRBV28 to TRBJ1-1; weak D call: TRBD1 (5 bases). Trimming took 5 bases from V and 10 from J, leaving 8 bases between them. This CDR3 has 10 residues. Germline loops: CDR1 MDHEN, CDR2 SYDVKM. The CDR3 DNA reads TGTGCCAGCAGTGGGGGGGGAGCTTTCTTT. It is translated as CASSGGGAFF.

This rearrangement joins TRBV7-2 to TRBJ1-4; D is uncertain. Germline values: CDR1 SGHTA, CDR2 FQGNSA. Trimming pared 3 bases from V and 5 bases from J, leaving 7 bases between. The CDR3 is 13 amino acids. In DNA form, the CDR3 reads TGTGCCAGCAGCTTTAGTTCCAATGAAAAACTGTTTTTT. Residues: CASSFSSNEKLFF.

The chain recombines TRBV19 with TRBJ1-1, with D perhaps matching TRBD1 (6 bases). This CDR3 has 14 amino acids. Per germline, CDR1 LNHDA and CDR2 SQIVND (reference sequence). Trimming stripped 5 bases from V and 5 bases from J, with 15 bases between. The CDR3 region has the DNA TGTGCCAGTAGTCCCCAGGGGCATGGGACTGAAGCTTTCTTT. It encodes CASSPQGHGTEAFF.

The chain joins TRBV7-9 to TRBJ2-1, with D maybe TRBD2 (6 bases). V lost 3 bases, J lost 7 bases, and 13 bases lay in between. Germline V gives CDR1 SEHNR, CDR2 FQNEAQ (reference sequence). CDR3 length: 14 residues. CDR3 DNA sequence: TGTGCCAGCAGCTTTATCACTAGCCGGAATGAGCAGTTCTTC. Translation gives CASSFITSRNEQFF.

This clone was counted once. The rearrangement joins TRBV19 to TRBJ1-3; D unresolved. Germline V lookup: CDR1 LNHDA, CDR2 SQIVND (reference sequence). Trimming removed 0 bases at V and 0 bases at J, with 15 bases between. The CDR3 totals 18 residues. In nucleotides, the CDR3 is TGTGCCAGTAGTATAGATCATGGTGGGCATACCTCTGGAAACACCATATATTTT. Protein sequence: CASSIDHGGHTSGNTIYF.

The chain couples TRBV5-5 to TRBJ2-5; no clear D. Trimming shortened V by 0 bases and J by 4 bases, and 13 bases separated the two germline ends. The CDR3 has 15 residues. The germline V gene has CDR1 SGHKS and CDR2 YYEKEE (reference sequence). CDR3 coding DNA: TGTGCCAGCAGCTTGGTCAGGTCCGGTCCAGAGACCCAGTACTTC. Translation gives CASSLVRSGPETQYF.

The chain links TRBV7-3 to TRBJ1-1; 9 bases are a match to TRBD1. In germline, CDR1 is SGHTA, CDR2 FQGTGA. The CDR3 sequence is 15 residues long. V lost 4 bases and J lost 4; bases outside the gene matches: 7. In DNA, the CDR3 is TGTGCCAGCAGCTCAACAGGGGGCTTGAGCACTGAAGCTTTCTTT. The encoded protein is CASSSTGGLSTEAFF. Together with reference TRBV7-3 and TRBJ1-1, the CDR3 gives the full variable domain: GAGVSQTPSNKVTEKGKYVELRCDPISGHTALYWYRQSLGQGPEFLIYFQGTGAADDSGLPNDRFFAVRPEGSVSTLKIQRTERGDSAVYLCASSSTGGLSTEAFFGQGTRLTVV.

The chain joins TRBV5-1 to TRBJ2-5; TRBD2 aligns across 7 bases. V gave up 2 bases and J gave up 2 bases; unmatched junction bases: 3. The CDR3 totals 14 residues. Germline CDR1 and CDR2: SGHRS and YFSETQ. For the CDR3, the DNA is TGCGCCAGCAGCTTAGGACTAGGACAAGAGACCCAGTACTTC. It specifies CASSLGLGQETQYF.

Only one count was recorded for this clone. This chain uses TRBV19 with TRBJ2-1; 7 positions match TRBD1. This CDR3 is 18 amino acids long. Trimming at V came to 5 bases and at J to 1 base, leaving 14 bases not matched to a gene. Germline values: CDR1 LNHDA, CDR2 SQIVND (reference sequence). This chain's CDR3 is CASSAHSSATGSYNEQFF. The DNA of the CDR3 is TGTGCCAGTAGTGCCCATTCTTCCGCGACAGGGTCCTACAATGAGCAGTTCTTC.

This chain's CDR3 is CASSFAPSDTNTDTQYF. CDR3 coding DNA: TGTGCCAGCAGCTTCGCGCCTAGCGACACGAACACAGATACGCAGTATTTT. The chain couples TRBV7-6 to TRBJ2-3, with a possible D match to TRBD2 (6 bases). Trimming took off 3 bases at V and 2 bases at J, with 18 bases between the two ends. The germline CDR1 and CDR2 sequences are SGHVS and FNYEAQ. This CDR3 contains 17 residues. Full variable domain (rest looked up from reference TRBV7-6 and TRBJ2-3): GAGVSQSPRYKVTKRGQDVALRCDPISGHVSLYWYRQALGQGPEFLTYFNYEAQQDKSGLPNDRFSAERPEGSISTLTIQRTEQRDSAMYRCASSFAPSDTNTDTQYFGPGTRLTVL.

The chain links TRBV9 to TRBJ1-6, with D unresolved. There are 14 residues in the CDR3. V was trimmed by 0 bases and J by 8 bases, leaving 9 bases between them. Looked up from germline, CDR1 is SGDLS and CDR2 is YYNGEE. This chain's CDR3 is CASSVGPRDSPLHF. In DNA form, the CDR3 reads TGTGCCAGCAGCGTAGGGCCTCGGGATTCACCCCTCCACTTT.